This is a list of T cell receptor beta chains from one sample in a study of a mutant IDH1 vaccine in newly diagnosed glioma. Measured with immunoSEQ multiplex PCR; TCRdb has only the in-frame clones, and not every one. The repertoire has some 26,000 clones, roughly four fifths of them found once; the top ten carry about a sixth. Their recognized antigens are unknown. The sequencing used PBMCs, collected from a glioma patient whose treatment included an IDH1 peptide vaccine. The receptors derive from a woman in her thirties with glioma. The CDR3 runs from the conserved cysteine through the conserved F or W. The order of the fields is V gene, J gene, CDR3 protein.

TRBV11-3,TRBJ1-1,CASSLDGREGNTEAFF
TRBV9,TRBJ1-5,CASSATGDQPQHF
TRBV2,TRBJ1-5,CASSGGQAGNQPQHF
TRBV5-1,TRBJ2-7,CASSSPGNRHEQYF
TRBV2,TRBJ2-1,CASSEVPKGNEQFF
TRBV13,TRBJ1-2,CASSLGWGEGGYTF
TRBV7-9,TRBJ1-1,CASSLAGPEAFF
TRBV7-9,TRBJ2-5,CASSLAGGETQYF
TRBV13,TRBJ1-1,CASSLQLWGQGMNTEAFF
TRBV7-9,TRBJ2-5,CASSLVGRVTQETQYF
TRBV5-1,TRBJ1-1,CASSLGSGALMNTEAFF
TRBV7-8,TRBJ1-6,CASSLMFLDSVPSYNSPLHF
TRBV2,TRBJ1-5,CASTRRGTEIYSNQPQHF
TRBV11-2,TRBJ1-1,CASSPEAGVLEAFF
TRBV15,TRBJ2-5,CATSFRLAGLEETQYF
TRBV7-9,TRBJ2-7,CASSLEVTGEQYF
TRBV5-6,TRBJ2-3,CASSSGLGITDTQYF
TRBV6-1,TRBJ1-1,CASSLATWNTEAFF
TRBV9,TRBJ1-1,CASSVSPSGSAFF
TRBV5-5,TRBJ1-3,CASSWTDFGNTIYF
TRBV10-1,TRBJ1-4,CASSDSEKLFF
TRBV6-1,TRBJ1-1,CASRDSGVYAFF
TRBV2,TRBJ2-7,CASSPSYEQYF
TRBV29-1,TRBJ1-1,CSLGGNTEAFF
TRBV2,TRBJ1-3,CASSGQNSGNTIYF
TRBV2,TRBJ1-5,CASSADSLSNQPQHF
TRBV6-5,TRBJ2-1,CASSYEAGSWNEQFF
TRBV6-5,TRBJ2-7,CASSSRSEQYF
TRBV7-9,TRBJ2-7,CASSPGGEQYF
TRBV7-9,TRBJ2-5,CASSLQLAGGQKTQYF
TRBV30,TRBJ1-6,CAWSSETSMSPLHF
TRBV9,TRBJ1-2,CASSQGNYGYTF
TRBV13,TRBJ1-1,CASSLPPAEAFF
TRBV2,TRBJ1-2,CASSYLPWDRTYGYTF
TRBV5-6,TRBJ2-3,CASSSSDRYTQYF
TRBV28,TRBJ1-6,CASTYGTGSPLHF
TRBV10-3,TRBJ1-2,CAISEGQGAFGYTF
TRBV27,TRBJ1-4,CASTSQGLTNEKLFF
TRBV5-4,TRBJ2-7,CASTSPGYEQYF
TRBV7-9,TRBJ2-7,CASSLGLAGAYEQYF
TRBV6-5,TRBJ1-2,CASSVSLRGFGSYTF
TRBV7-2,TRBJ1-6,CASSLEGDSPLHF
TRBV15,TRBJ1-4,CATSRGKGGPHEKLFF
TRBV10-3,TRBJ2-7,CASGDGALEQYF
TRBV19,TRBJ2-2,CASRPGTKAGELFF
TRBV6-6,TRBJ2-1,CASSYTLGEQFF
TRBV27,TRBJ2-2,CASSLMAGGEANTGELFF
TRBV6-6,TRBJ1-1,CASRRQGLNVTEAFF
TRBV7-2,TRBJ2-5,CASSPRVRGLETQYF
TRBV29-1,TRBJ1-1,CSAQKGRYTEAFF
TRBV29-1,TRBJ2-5,CSVEVRQETQYF
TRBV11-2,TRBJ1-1,CASSAFTGANTEAFF
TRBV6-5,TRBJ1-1,CASSRTVNTEAFF
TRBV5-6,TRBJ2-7,CASSPGRILEQYF
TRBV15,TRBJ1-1,CATSRDRRGTEAFF